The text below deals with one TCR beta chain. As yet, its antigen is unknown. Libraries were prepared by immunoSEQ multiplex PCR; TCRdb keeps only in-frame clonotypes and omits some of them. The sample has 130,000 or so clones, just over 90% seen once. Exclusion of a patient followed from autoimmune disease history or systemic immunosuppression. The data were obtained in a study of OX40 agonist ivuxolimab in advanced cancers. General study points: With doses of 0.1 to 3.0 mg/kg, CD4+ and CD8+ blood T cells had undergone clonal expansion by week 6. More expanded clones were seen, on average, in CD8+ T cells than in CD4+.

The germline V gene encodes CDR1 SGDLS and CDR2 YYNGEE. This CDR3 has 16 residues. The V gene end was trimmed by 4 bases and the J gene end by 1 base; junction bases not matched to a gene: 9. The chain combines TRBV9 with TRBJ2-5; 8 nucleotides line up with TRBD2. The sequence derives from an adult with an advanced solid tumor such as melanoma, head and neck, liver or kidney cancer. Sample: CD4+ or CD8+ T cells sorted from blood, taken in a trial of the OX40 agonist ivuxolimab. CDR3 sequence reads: CASSPTSLAGQETQYF. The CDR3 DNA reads TGTGCCAGCAGCCCAACCTCCCTAGCGGGCCAAGAGACCCAGTACTTC.